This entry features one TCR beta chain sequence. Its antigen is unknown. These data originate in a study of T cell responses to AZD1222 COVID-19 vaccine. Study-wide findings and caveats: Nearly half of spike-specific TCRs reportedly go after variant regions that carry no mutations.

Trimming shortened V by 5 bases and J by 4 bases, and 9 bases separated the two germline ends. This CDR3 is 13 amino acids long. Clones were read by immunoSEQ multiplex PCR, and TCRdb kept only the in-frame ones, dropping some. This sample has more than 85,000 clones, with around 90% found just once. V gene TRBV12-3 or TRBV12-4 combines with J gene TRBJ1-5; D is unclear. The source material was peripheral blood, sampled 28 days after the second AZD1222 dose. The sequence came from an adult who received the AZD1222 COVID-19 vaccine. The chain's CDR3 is CASSPGLNQPQHF. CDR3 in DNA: TGTGCCAGCAGTCCAGGTCTGAATCAGCCCCAGCATTTT.